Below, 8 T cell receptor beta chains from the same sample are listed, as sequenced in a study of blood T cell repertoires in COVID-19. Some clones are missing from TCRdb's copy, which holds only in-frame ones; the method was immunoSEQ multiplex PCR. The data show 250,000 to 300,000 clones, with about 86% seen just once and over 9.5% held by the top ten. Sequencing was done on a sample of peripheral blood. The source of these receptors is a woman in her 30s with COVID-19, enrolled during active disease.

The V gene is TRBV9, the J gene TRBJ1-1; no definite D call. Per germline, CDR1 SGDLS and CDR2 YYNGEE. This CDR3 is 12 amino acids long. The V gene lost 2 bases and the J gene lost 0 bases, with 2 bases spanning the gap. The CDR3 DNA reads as TGTGCCAGCAGCGTCGTGAACACTGAAGCTTTCTTT. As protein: CASSVVNTEAFF.

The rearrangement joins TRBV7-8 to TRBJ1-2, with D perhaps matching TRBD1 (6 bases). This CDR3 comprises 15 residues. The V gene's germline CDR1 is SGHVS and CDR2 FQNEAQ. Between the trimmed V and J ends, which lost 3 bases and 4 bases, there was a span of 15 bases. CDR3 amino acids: CASSFDRLSFYGYTF. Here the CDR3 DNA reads TGTGCCAGCAGCTTCGACAGGCTCAGCTTCTATGGCTACACCTTC.

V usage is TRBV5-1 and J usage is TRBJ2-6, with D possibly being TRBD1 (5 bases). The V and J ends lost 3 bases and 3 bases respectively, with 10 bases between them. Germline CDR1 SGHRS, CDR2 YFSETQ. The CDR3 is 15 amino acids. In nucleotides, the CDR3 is TGCGCCAGCAGCTCTGGGGCGCTTGGGGCCAACGTCCTGACTTTC. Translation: CASSSGALGANVLTF.

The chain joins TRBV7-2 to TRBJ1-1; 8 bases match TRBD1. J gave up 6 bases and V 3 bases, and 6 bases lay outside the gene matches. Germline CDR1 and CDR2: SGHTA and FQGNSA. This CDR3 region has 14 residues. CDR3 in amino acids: CASSFGQGISEAFF. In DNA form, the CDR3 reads TGTGCCAGCAGCTTTGGACAGGGAATATCTGAAGCTTTCTTT. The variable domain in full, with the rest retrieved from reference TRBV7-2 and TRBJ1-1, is GAGVSQSPSNKVTEKGKDVELRCDPISGHTALYWYRQSLGQGLEFLIYFQGNSAPDKSGLPSDRFSAERTGGSVSTLTIQRTQQEDSAVYLCASSFGQGISEAFFGQGTRLTVV.

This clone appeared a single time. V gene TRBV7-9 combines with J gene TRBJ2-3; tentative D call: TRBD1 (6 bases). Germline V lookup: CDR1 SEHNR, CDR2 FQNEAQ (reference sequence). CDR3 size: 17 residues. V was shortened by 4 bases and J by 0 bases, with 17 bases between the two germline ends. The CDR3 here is CASSSRTGFGSTDTQYF. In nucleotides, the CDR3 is TGTGCCAGCAGCTCTCGTACAGGGTTCGGGAGCACAGATACGCAGTATTTT.

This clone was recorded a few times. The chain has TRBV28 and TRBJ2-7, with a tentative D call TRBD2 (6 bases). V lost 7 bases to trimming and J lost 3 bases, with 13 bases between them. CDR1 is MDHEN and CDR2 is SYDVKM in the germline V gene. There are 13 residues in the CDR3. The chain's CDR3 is CASTFGSNYEQYF. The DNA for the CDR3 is TGTGCCAGCACATTCGGGAGTAACTACGAGCAGTACTTC.

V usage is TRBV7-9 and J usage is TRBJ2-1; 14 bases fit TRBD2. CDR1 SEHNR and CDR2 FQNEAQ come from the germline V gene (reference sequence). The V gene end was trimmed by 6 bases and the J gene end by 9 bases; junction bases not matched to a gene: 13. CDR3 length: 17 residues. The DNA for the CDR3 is TGTGCCAGCAGATTCCGACTAGCGGGGGGGCCGCGGAGTGAGCAGTTCTTC. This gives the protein CASRFRLAGGPRSEQFF.

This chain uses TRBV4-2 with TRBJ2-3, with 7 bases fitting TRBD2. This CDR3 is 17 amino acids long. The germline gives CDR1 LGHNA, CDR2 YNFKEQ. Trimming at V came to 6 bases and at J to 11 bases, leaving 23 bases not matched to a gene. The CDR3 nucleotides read TGTGCCAGCAGACGGGCAGCGAGCGGGGTAGGCGCCGAAGGGCAGTATTTT. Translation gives CASRRAASGVGAEGQYF.